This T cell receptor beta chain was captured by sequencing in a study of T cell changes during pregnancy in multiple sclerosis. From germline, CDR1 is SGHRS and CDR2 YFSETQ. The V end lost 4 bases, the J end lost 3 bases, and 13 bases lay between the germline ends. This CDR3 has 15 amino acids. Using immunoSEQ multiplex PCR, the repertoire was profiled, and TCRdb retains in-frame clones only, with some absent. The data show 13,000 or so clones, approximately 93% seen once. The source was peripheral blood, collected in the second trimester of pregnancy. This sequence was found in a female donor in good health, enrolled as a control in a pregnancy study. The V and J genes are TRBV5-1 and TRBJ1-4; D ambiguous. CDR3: CASSLWGDPNEKLFF. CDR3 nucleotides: TGCGCCAGCAGCCTTTGGGGAGACCCTAATGAAAAACTGTTTTTT.